The rows below give T cell receptor beta chains drawn from one sample of a study of glioma-infiltrating T cells after dendritic cell vaccination. Sequenced by immunoSEQ multiplex PCR; TCRdb stores in-frame clones only, minus some. The sample has over 80,000 clones; roughly 90% are singletons. The sequenced sample was blood, obtained before dendritic cell vaccination. These receptors all come from a human donor with glioblastoma. Both conserved end residues are part of each CDR3. Each record gives: V gene, clone size, D gene, J gene, CDR3 protein, CDR3 DNA. A D gene is named only where the DNA matches it firmly. Some rows have no size entry. The others give once, few or many, or a class for an expanded clone.

v_gene: TRBV11-2
abundance: few
d_gene: TRBD1
j_gene: TRBJ2-7
CDR3aa: CASSPDRDYEQYF
CDR3nt: TGTGCCAGCAGCCCGGACAGGGATTACGAGCAGTACTTC

v_gene: TRBV29-1
abundance: once
d_gene: TRBD2
j_gene: TRBJ2-7
CDR3aa: CSVGGLAGPYEQYF
CDR3nt: TGCAGCGTGGGGGGACTAGCGGGACCCTACGAGCAGTACTTC

v_gene: TRBV4-1
abundance: -
d_gene: -
j_gene: TRBJ2-7
CDR3aa: CASSQGSVLGGEQYF
CDR3nt: TGCGCCAGCAGCCAAGGTAGCGTCCTCGGGGGCGAGCAGTACTTC

v_gene: TRBV6-1
abundance: -
d_gene: TRBD1
j_gene: TRBJ2-5
CDR3aa: CASLPGQGWVETQYF
CDR3nt: TGTGCCAGCCTCCCGGGACAGGGTTGGGTTGAGACCCAGTACTTC

v_gene: TRBV19
abundance: -
d_gene: TRBD1
j_gene: TRBJ2-7
CDR3aa: CASSMGTGVYEQYF
CDR3nt: TGTGCCAGTAGTATGGGGACAGGGGTTTACGAGCAGTACTTC

v_gene: TRBV7-9
abundance: -
d_gene: -
j_gene: TRBJ1-5
CDR3aa: CASSSSDRTTQPQHF
CDR3nt: TGTGCCAGCAGCTCTTCTGACAGGACGACACAGCCCCAGCATTTT

v_gene: TRBV28
abundance: once
d_gene: -
j_gene: TRBJ2-2
CDR3aa: CASSLGQPANTGELFF
CDR3nt: TGTGCCAGCAGTTTAGGACAGCCCGCAAACACCGGGGAGCTGTTTTTT

v_gene: TRBV19
abundance: -
d_gene: -
j_gene: TRBJ2-6
CDR3aa: CASSPPTATGANVLTF
CDR3nt: TGTGCCAGTAGTCCGCCGACAGCTACTGGGGCCAACGTCCTGACTTTC

v_gene: TRBV6-1
abundance: once
d_gene: TRBD1
j_gene: TRBJ2-7
CDR3aa: CASSGRGTGLTTNHYEQYF
CDR3nt: TGTGCCAGCAGTGGGCGCGGGACAGGTCTCACCACGAACCACTACGAGCAGTACTTC

v_gene: TRBV6-1
abundance: -
d_gene: -
j_gene: TRBJ2-1
CDR3aa: CASSGSGLGGELIRFF
CDR3nt: TGTGCCAGCAGTGGCTCAGGGTTGGGAGGTGAATTAATCCGGTTCTTC

v_gene: TRBV30
abundance: -
d_gene: -
j_gene: TRBJ1-2
CDR3aa: CAWSVSGNYGYTF
CDR3nt: TGTGCCTGGAGTGTCTCAGGAAACTATGGCTACACCTTC

v_gene: TRBV7-9
abundance: -
d_gene: TRBD1
j_gene: TRBJ1-2
CDR3aa: CASSPRTGLYGYTF
CDR3nt: TGTGCCAGCAGTCCGCGGACAGGGTTGTATGGCTACACCTTC

v_gene: TRBV2
abundance: once
d_gene: TRBD2
j_gene: TRBJ2-5
CDR3aa: CASTRGGASQETQYF
CDR3nt: TGTGCCAGCACACGCGGGGGAGCCTCCCAAGAGACCCAGTACTTC

v_gene: TRBV9
abundance: -
d_gene: -
j_gene: TRBJ2-2
CDR3aa: CASSVGGAQWGELFF
CDR3nt: TGTGCCAGCAGCGTCGGAGGGGCCCAGTGGGGGGAGCTGTTTTTT

v_gene: TRBV5-4
abundance: -
d_gene: TRBD2
j_gene: TRBJ2-7
CDR3aa: CASSFSGEGYTQYF
CDR3nt: TGTGCCAGCAGCTTTAGCGGGGAGGGCTATACGCAGTACTTC

v_gene: TRBV23-1
abundance: -
d_gene: TRBD2
j_gene: TRBJ2-1
CDR3aa: CASSPSGSSYNEQFF
CDR3nt: TGCGCCAGCAGTCCTAGCGGGAGCTCCTACAATGAGCAGTTCTTC

v_gene: TRBV14
abundance: -
d_gene: -
j_gene: TRBJ1-1
CDR3aa: CASSKGGARNTEAFF
CDR3nt: TGTGCCAGCAGCAAGGGGGGGGCGCGGAACACTGAAGCTTTCTTT

v_gene: TRBV14
abundance: once
d_gene: -
j_gene: TRBJ1-2
CDR3aa: CASSQGHPAIGYTF
CDR3nt: TGTGCCAGCAGCCAAGGCCACCCAGCGATTGGCTACACCTTC

v_gene: TRBV9
abundance: -
d_gene: -
j_gene: TRBJ1-4
CDR3aa: CASSDSRDTELFF
CDR3nt: TGTGCCAGCAGTGACAGCCGGGACACCGAACTGTTTTTT

v_gene: TRBV5-4
abundance: -
d_gene: -
j_gene: TRBJ2-1
CDR3aa: CASSLFSTARSEQFF
CDR3nt: TGTGCCAGCAGCTTGTTTTCGACAGCTCGTTCTGAGCAGTTCTTC

v_gene: TRBV27
abundance: -
d_gene: -
j_gene: TRBJ2-5
CDR3aa: CASRTSGGETQYF
CDR3nt: TGTGCCAGCCGAACGTCGGGGGGCGAGACCCAGTACTTC

v_gene: TRBV13
abundance: -
d_gene: TRBD2
j_gene: TRBJ2-3
CDR3aa: CASGGGADTQYF
CDR3nt: TGTGCCAGCGGGGGGGGAGCAGATACGCAGTATTTT

v_gene: TRBV9
abundance: -
d_gene: -
j_gene: TRBJ2-7
CDR3aa: CASSVVPGEVGEQYF
CDR3nt: TGTGCCAGCAGCGTAGTTCCGGGGGAGGTTGGGGAGCAGTACTTC

v_gene: TRBV25-1
abundance: -
d_gene: -
j_gene: TRBJ2-7
CDR3aa: CASSVEGHYSYEQYF
CDR3nt: TGTGCCAGCAGTGTAGAGGGACATTACTCCTACGAGCAGTACTTC

v_gene: TRBV30
abundance: -
d_gene: TRBD1
j_gene: TRBJ2-7
CDR3aa: CAWGTGQGRPQYF
CDR3nt: TGTGCCTGGGGAACGGGACAGGGGCGCCCCCAGTACTTC

v_gene: TRBV7-2
abundance: -
d_gene: -
j_gene: TRBJ2-1
CDR3aa: CASRGMAGLNNEQFF
CDR3nt: TGTGCCAGCAGGGGAATGGCGGGACTTAACAATGAGCAGTTCTTC

v_gene: TRBV11-3
abundance: -
d_gene: TRBD1
j_gene: TRBJ2-2
CDR3aa: CASSRDRVNTGELFF
CDR3nt: TGTGCCAGCAGTAGGGACAGGGTTAACACCGGGGAGCTGTTTTTT

v_gene: TRBV30
abundance: -
d_gene: TRBD2
j_gene: TRBJ2-7
CDR3aa: CAWSDQLAGAWYEQYF
CDR3nt: TGTGCCTGGAGTGACCAACTAGCGGGAGCCTGGTACGAGCAGTACTTC

v_gene: TRBV6-5
abundance: -
d_gene: -
j_gene: TRBJ1-4
CDR3aa: CASSSPRTNEKLFF
CDR3nt: TGTGCCAGCAGTTCCCCTCGTACTAATGAAAAACTGTTTTTT

v_gene: TRBV7-9
abundance: -
d_gene: -
j_gene: TRBJ1-2
CDR3aa: CASSSYDRNYGYTF
CDR3nt: TGTGCCAGCAGCTCGTATGACAGGAACTATGGCTACACCTTC

v_gene: TRBV5-4
abundance: -
d_gene: TRBD1
j_gene: TRBJ1-1
CDR3aa: CASRQTGSMNTEAFF
CDR3nt: TGTGCCAGCAGGCAGACAGGGAGCATGAACACTGAAGCTTTCTTT

v_gene: TRBV6-5
abundance: once
d_gene: TRBD2
j_gene: TRBJ2-1
CDR3aa: CASSYSISGFVNEQFF
CDR3nt: TGTGCCAGCAGTTACTCGATTAGCGGGTTTGTCAATGAGCAGTTCTTC

v_gene: TRBV5-6
abundance: -
d_gene: -
j_gene: TRBJ2-1
CDR3aa: CASSQGLNNELFF
CDR3nt: TGTGCCAGCAGCCAGGGACTTAACAATGAGCTGTTCTTC

v_gene: TRBV19
abundance: -
d_gene: TRBD1
j_gene: TRBJ2-3
CDR3aa: CASSIRQGRDTQYF
CDR3nt: TGTGCCAGTAGTATTCGACAGGGCAGAGATACGCAGTATTTT

v_gene: TRBV2
abundance: -
d_gene: TRBD1
j_gene: TRBJ2-5
CDR3aa: CASSARGQGFRETQYF
CDR3nt: TGTGCCAGCAGTGCGAGGGGACAGGGGTTCCGAGAGACCCAGTACTTC

v_gene: TRBV10-3
abundance: -
d_gene: -
j_gene: TRBJ2-4
CDR3aa: CAISEHGGAVLAKNIQYF
CDR3nt: TGTGCCATCAGTGAACACGGAGGAGCAGTACTAGCCAAAAACATTCAGTACTTC